A single sample gave rise to the 15 T cell receptor beta chains below, sequenced in a study of shared clonotypes between healthy human individuals. This table comes from immunoSEQ multiplex PCR, and its TCRdb copy is limited to in-frame clones, with some not included. The table shows roughly 700,000 clones, with roughly 70% occurring only once. The sample taken for sequencing was memory CD4+ T cells sorted from blood. Subset in this sample: CD45RA-negative fraction. The receptors shown here come from a young woman in good health.

Worth noting for this clone: A read error is the likely source, as a far larger clone sits one nucleotide away. The chain has TRBV16 and TRBJ1-1, with 8 bases lining up with TRBD1. The germline V gene encodes CDR1 KGHSY and CDR2 FQNENV. This CDR3 spans 13 amino acids. V shed 5 bases and J 1 base; nucleotides not matched to a gene: 0. CDR3 in amino acids: CASSDRGNTEAFF. The CDR3 coding sequence is TGTGCCAGCAGCGACAGGGGGAACACTGAAGCTTTCTTT.

The CDR3 DNA follows: TGCGCCAGCAGTGCCGGGACAGGGGTCGGCTACACCTTC. As protein: CASSAGTGVGYTF. This chain joins TRBV10-1 and TRBJ1-2; 10 bases line up with TRBD1. The CDR3 length is 13 residues. In germline, CDR1 is WNHNN, CDR2 SYGVQD (reference sequence). With V trimmed by 4 bases and J by 8 bases, 4 bases remained unmatched.

V is TRBV6-5 and J is TRBJ2-7; D uncertain. This CDR3 is 13 amino acids long. Trimming shortened V by 8 bases and J by 2 bases, and 13 bases separated the two germline ends. Germline lookup yields CDR1 MNHEY and CDR2 SVGAGI. The CDR3 DNA is TGTGCCAGCGGCCCTGGGCAAACCTACGAGCAGTACTTC. It encodes CASGPGQTYEQYF.

This rearrangement joins TRBV9 to TRBJ2-2; 12 bases match TRBD2. The CDR3 loop spans 16 amino acids. CDR1 is SGDLS, CDR2 YYNGEE, per germline. V trimming: 3 bases; J trimming: 2 bases; junction bases outside the gene matches: 2. The CDR3 nucleotides read TGTGCCAGCAGCGCGGGACTAGCGGGTAACACCGGGGAGCTGTTTTTT. It translates to CASSAGLAGNTGELFF. Full variable domain (missing parts from reference TRBV9 and TRBJ2-2): DSGVTQTPKHLITATGQRVTLRCSPRSGDLSVYWYQQSLDQGLQFLIQYYNGEERAKGNILERFSAQQFPDLHSELNLSSLELGDSALYFCASSAGLAGNTGELFFGEGSRLTVL.

The chain has TRBV11-2 and TRBJ2-4; 12 bases map to TRBD2. Germline values: CDR1 SGHAT, CDR2 FQNNGV. The J segment lost 2 bases and the V segment lost 6 bases, leaving 5 bases of the junction unmatched. This CDR3 is built from 16 residues. CDR3 region: CASRLGLAGTKNIQYF. The CDR3 DNA is TGTGCCAGCAGACTCGGACTAGCGGGAACCAAAAACATTCAGTACTTC.

The rearrangement links TRBV2 to TRBJ2-7; tentative D call: TRBD1 (6 bases). Trimming took 6 bases from V and 0 from J, leaving 9 bases between them. This CDR3 has 13 amino acids. Germline CDR1 and CDR2: SNHLY and FYNNEI. Here the CDR3 reads CASRTGYSYEQYF. The CDR3 bases are TGTGCCAGCAGGACAGGCTACTCCTACGAGCAGTACTTC.

The chain couples TRBV28 to TRBJ1-1; D is undetermined. Germline-derived CDR1 and CDR2 are MDHEN and SYDVKM. CDR3 length: 13 amino acids. The V and J ends lost 11 bases and 6 bases respectively, with 19 bases between them. CDR3 sequence: CAVKEPVFAEAFF. CDR3 coding DNA: TGTGCCGTAAAGGAGCCGGTGTTCGCTGAAGCTTTCTTT.

Regarding this clone: A much larger clonotype is one base distant, so this may be a read error. Other DNA sequences within the sample encode an identical CDR3. CDR3 sequence (DNA): TGTGCCAGCAGCTTCGGAAGGAACACTGAAGCTTTCTTT. It encodes CASSFGRNTEAFF. The chain is built from TRBV5-5 and TRBJ1-1; D gene uncertain. This CDR3 spans 13 amino acids. Trimming removed 2 bases at V and 1 base at J, with 6 bases between. Germline V gene lookup returns CDR1 SGHKS and CDR2 YYEKEE (reference sequence).

This chain links TRBV6-5 with TRBJ2-7; perhaps TRBD1 as D (5 bases). The CDR3 length is 12 residues. Germline V gene data show CDR1 as MNHEY and CDR2 as SVGAGI. V was trimmed by 9 bases and J by 3 bases, leaving 12 bases between them. This CDR3 reads CASFSGNYEQYF. The CDR3 DNA sequence: TGTGCCAGTTTTTCAGGGAACTACGAGCAGTACTTC.

The chain carries TRBV5-4 and TRBJ2-1, with D possibly matching TRBD2 (6 bases). Looked up from germline, CDR1 is SGHNT and CDR2 is YYREEE (reference sequence). CDR3 size: 17 residues. V lost 0 bases to trimming and J lost 7 bases, with 20 bases between them. CDR3 sequence (DNA): TGTGCCAGCAGCTTGGATGGGGCGGGACGCCCTTGGAATGAGCAGTTCTTC. Translated, it gives CASSLDGAGRPWNEQFF.

The rearrangement uses TRBV28 and TRBJ1-4; 7 bases are a match to TRBD1. Germline assignment: CDR1 MDHEN and CDR2 SYDVKM. This CDR3 has 15 residues. The V segment lost 5 bases and the J segment 4 bases; nucleotides outside the gene matches: 7. The CDR3 bases are TGTGCCAGCAGTCCCGACAGGGCGCTTAATGAAAAACTGTTTTTT. Encoded protein: CASSPDRALNEKLFF.

The V and J genes are TRBV28 and TRBJ1-1; 7 bases are a match to TRBD1. CDR3 size: 16 residues. Germline CDR1 reads MDHEN; CDR2 reads SYDVKM. Trimming removed 7 bases from V and 0 bases from J; junction bases left unmatched: 11. CDR3: CASTGPGGGVNTEAFF. The CDR3 region has the DNA TGTGCCAGCACCGGACCAGGGGGGGGCGTGAACACTGAAGCTTTCTTT.

The V call is TRBV28, the J call TRBJ2-7; D uncertain. Trimming stripped 3 bases from V and 4 bases from J, with 16 bases between. The CDR3 runs 15 residues. Germline V lookup: CDR1 MDHEN, CDR2 SYDVKM. The CDR3 spells CASSFSIGLTYEQYF. The CDR3 DNA follows: TGTGCCAGCAGTTTTTCGATAGGGCTAACATACGAGCAGTACTTC.

The table lists this clone with a count of one. The chain uses TRBV4-2 and TRBJ2-1; TRBD2 aligns across 12 bases. The germline V gene encodes CDR1 LGHNA and CDR2 YNFKEQ. J was trimmed by 5 bases and V by 4 bases; bases with no gene match: 9. The length of the CDR3 is 17 residues. CDR3 nucleotides: TGTGCCAGCAGCCCAGCGCGGACTAGCGGGATGAACAATGAGCAGTTCTTC. Its protein product is CASSPARTSGMNNEQFF.

V usage is TRBV7-2 and J usage is TRBJ2-3, with 8 bases matching TRBD2. Germline V gene data show CDR1 as SGHTA and CDR2 as FQGNSA. V shed 5 bases, J shed 6 bases, and the junction held 10 bases outside the gene matches. The CDR3 is 15 residues long. Written as DNA, the CDR3 is TGTGCCAGCAGCCCCTGGGCTAGCGGGTGGGATACGCAGTATTTT. This translates into CASSPWASGWDTQYF.